This T cell receptor (beta chain) was obtained from a study of Ad26.COV2.S vaccination and SARS-CoV-2 variants. About the study: Participants got Ad26.COV2.S intramuscularly, once or twice 56 days apart. Regarding the study as a whole: Whether participants received vaccine or placebo, their non-spike TCR breadth was similar.

Measured with immunoSEQ multiplex PCR; TCRdb has only the in-frame clones, and not every one. This repertoire shows 300,000 to 400,000 clones, around nine tenths found once; its top ten account for roughly 3.1%. Stated treatment: about 20 received Ad26.COV2.S at low or high dose, single or two shots; several received placebo; per-sample allocation not given. Sampling was performed 63 days after the first vaccine or placebo injection. In germline, CDR1 is MRHNA, CDR2 SNTAGT. The CDR3 has 10 amino acids. A word on this clone: Its antigen is unidentified. An end of the junction differs from the germline gene, which may be a read error.

Sequenced material: peripheral blood, taken in a trial of Ad26.COV2.S vaccine versus placebo. V is TRBV6-4 and J is TRBJ1-2; D gene uncertain. The sequence was obtained from a person between 18 and 59 years old who received the Ad26.COV2.S COVID-19 vaccine or a placebo. CDR3 residues: CASSDSPGNF. The CDR3 DNA reads as TGTGCCAGCAGTGACTCGCCTGGTAACTTC.